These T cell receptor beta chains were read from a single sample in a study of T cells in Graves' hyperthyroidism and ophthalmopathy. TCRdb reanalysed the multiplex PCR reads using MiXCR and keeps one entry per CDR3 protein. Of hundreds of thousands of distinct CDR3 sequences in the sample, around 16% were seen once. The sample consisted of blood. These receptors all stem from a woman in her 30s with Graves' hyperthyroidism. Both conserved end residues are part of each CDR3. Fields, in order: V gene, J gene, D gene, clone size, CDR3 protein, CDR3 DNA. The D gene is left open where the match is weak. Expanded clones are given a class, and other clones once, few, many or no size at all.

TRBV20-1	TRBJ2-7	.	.	CSAGDSYSSYEQYF	TGCAGTGCTGGAGATAGTTACTCGTCTTACGAGCAGTACTTC
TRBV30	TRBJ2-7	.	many	CACEADGYEQYF	TGTGCCTGCGAAGCCGACGGTTACGAGCAGTACTTC
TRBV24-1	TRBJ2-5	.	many	CATSDLTGETQYF	TGTGCCACCAGTGATTTGACGGGAGAGACCCAGTACTTC
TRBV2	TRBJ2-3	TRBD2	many	CASRGLDSSTDTQYF	TGTGCCAGCAGGGGACTAGATTCTAGCACAGATACGCAGTATTTT
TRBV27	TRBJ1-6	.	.	CASNPSRGFSSYNSPLHF	TGTGCCAGCAATCCCTCACGTGGGTTCTCCTCCTATAATTCACCCCTCCACTTT
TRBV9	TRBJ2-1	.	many	CASSRDFNSYNEQFF	TGTGCCAGCAGCCGGGATTTTAATTCCTACAATGAGCAGTTCTTC
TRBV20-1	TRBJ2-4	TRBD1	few	CSAPGQGSLGIQYF	TGCAGTGCGCCCGGACAGGGGAGTTTAGGTATTCAGTACTTC
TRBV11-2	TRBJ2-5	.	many	CASSFGVEETQYF	TGTGCCAGCAGCTTCGGGGTGGAGGAGACCCAGTACTTC
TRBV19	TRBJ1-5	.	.	CASSIGGQLFQPQHF	TGTGCCAGTAGTATCGGCGGACAGTTATTTCAGCCCCAGCATTTT
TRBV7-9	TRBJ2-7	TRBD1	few	CASSFPDRGLGGEQYF	TGTGCCAGCAGCTTCCCCGACAGGGGGCTTGGGGGCGAGCAGTACTTC
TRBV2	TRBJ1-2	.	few	CASSNPGGGYTF	TGTGCCAGCAGTAACCCGGGGGGTGGCTACACCTTC
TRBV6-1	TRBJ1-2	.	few	CASSGTLTNYGYTF	TGTGCCAGCAGCGGAACCCTTACTAACTATGGCTACACCTTC
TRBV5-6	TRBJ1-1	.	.	CASSSYGVEAFF	TGTGCCAGCAGCTCGTACGGGGTTGAAGCTTTCTTT
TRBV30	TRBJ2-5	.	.	CAWNRSRGFTETQYF	TGTGCCTGGAACCGATCCAGGGGTTTTACGGAGACCCAGTACTTC
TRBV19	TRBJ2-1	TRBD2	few	CASVGLAGKGEQFF	TGTGCCAGTGTGGGACTAGCGGGAAAAGGTGAGCAGTTCTTC
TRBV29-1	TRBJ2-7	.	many	CSVEGARTYEQYF	TGCAGCGTTGAAGGCGCCCGGACCTACGAGCAGTACTTC
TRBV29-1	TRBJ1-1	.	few	CSVGSREYAEAFF	TGCAGCGTTGGGAGCCGAGAGTACGCTGAAGCTTTCTTT
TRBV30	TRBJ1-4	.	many	CAWSPPGEKLFF	TGTGCCTGGAGTCCCCCCGGCGAAAAACTGTTTTTT
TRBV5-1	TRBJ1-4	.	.	CASSLEGEGEKLFF	TGCGCCAGCAGCTTGGAGGGGGAGGGTGAAAAACTGTTTTTT
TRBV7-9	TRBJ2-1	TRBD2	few	CASSSSGSRNEQFF	TGTGCCAGCAGCTCTAGCGGGAGTCGGAATGAGCAGTTCTTC
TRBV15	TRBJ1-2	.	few	CATSRGRDYGYTF	TGTGCCACCAGCAGAGGCCGGGACTATGGCTACACCTTC
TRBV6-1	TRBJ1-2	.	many	CASSELEGTYGYTF	TGTGCCAGCAGTGAACTGGAGGGGACGTATGGCTACACCTTC
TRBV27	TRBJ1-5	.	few	CASRTGGGNQPQHF	TGTGCCAGCCGGACTGGCGGGGGCAATCAGCCCCAGCATTTT
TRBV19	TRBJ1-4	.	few	CASSMGEKLFF	TGTGCCAGTAGTATGGGGGAAAAACTGTTTTTT
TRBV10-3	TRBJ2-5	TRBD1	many	CAIIRDRGRETQYF	TGTGCCATCATCCGGGACAGGGGGCGAGAGACCCAGTACTTC
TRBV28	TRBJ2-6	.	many	CASSPSIPGSGANVLTF	TGTGCCAGCAGTCCCAGTATTCCAGGATCTGGGGCCAACGTCCTGACTTTC
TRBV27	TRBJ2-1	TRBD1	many	CASSSEGGPPFNEQFF	TGTGCCAGCAGTTCAGAAGGGGGCCCACCCTTCAATGAGCAGTTCTTC
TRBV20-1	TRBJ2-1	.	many	CSASGDSTYNEQFF	TGCAGTGCTAGCGGCGACAGTACCTACAATGAGCAGTTCTTC
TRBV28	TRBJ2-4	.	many	CASSDDLPGDIQYF	TGTGCCAGCAGTGATGACCTCCCGGGGGACATTCAGTACTTC
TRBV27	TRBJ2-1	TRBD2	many	CASSFTAGGYNEQFF	TGTGCCAGCAGTTTCACGGCGGGAGGGTACAATGAGCAGTTCTTC
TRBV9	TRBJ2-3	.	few	CASGGAGTDTQYF	TGTGCCAGCGGAGGCGCCGGCACAGATACGCAGTATTTT
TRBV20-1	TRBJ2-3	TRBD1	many	CSARDRGRAADTQYF	TGCAGTGCGAGGGACAGGGGCAGGGCGGCAGATACGCAGTATTTT
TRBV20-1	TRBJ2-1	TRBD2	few	CSARDLGLLNEQFF	TGCAGTGCTAGAGATCTGGGACTACTCAATGAGCAGTTCTTC
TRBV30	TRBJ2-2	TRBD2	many	CAWRGGYRDTGELFF	TGTGCCTGGAGGGGGGGGTATCGTGACACCGGGGAGCTGTTTTTT
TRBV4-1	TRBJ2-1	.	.	CASSQDQGSYNEQFF	TGCGCCAGCAGCCAAGATCAGGGAAGCTACAATGAGCAGTTCTTC
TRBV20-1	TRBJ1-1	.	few	CSARDWGEAFF	TGCAGTGCTAGAGATTGGGGAGAAGCTTTCTTT
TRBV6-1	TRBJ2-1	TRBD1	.	CASRPTGGNEQFF	TGTGCCAGCAGGCCGACAGGGGGCAATGAGCAGTTCTTC
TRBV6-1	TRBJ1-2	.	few	CASSSYRQTYGYTF	TGTGCCAGCAGTTCTTACAGACAGACTTATGGCTACACCTTC
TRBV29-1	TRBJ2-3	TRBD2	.	CSPTLGGNTVTQYF	TGCAGCCCCACCTTGGGGGGGAATACTGTTACGCAGTATTTT
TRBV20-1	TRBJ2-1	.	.	CSAGRFGQGIRFF	.
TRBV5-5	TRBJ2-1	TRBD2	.	CASSASGRNNEQFF	TGTGCCAGCAGCGCTAGCGGGAGAAACAATGAGCAGTTCTTC
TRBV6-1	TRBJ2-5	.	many	CASSRQAAGTQYF	TGTGCCAGCAGTAGACAGGCGGCAGGGACCCAGTACTTC
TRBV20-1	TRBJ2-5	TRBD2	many	CSAGSGSGAVETQYF	TGCAGTGCTGGTAGCGGGAGTGGTGCAGTAGAGACCCAGTACTTC
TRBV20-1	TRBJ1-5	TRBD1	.	CSAARTGSNQPQHF	TGCAGTGCTGCCCGGACAGGTAGCAATCAGCCCCAGCATTTT
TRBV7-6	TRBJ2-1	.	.	CASSRLGQNNEQFF	TGTGCCAGCAGCCGCCTGGGACAAAACAATGAGCAGTTCTTC
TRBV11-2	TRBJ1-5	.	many	CASSSSDSNQPQHF	TGTGCCAGCAGCTCCAGTGATAGCAATCAGCCCCAGCATTTT
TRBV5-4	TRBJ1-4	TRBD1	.	CASSFERGQFNEKLFF	TGTGCCAGCAGCTTCGAAAGGGGGCAATTTAATGAAAAACTGTTTTTT
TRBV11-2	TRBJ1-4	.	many	CASSFGTGIKEKLFF	TGTGCCAGCAGCTTTGGAACAGGGATCAAGGAAAAACTGTTTTTT
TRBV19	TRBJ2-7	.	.	CASSIMMGSEQYF	TGTGCCAGTAGCATTATGATGGGCTCCGAGCAGTACTTC
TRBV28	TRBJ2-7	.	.	CASSLGSGLPTSVEQYF	TGTGCCAGCAGTTTAGGATCGGGTCTGCCCACGTCGGTAGAGCAGTACTTC
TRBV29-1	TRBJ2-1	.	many	CSVGGGQGHSSYNEQFF	TGCAGCGTTGGAGGCGGACAAGGCCACTCCTCCTACAATGAGCAGTTCTTC
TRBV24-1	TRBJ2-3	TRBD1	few	CATSDFGTGGTVDTQYF	TGTGCCACCAGTGACTTTGGGACAGGGGGGACGGTGGATACGCAGTATTTT
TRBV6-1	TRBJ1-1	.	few	CASTWVGGTEAFF	TGTGCCAGCACATGGGTCGGGGGCACTGAAGCTTTCTTT
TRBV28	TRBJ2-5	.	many	CASSSPAETQYF	TGTGCCAGCAGTTCTCCTGCGGAGACCCAGTACTTC
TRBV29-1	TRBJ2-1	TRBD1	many	CSVRGTGREAEQFF	TGCAGCGTTCGAGGGACAGGGCGGGAAGCTGAGCAGTTCTTC
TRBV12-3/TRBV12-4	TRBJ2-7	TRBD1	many	CASSPKGTGVYEQYF	TGTGCCAGCAGTCCTAAAGGGACAGGGGTCTACGAGCAGTACTTC